A single T cell receptor (beta chain) is shown here with its context. This specimen comes from a study of multiple sclerosis patients with progressive multifocal leukoencephalopathy. Time point of the sample: time of PML onset. Natalizumab-treated patients developed PML between roughly 16 and 60 months into natalizumab therapy. Libraries were prepared by immunoSEQ multiplex PCR; TCRdb keeps only in-frame clonotypes and omits some of them. The sample includes some 31,000 clones, more than 85% seen only once; the top ten take 3% to 3.5%. Trimming shortened V by 1 base and J by 5 bases, and 8 bases separated the two germline ends. CDR3 length equals 14 residues. Germline lookup yields CDR1 SGHAT and CDR2 FQNNGV.

The specimen comprised PBMCs, sampled from a patient treated with natalizumab. The TCR was taken from a human donor with progressive multifocal leukoencephalopathy. V and J are TRBV11-2 and TRBJ1-4, with a tentative D call TRBD1 (5 bases). The CDR3 DNA is TGTGCCAGCAGCTTAGGACAGATAAATGAAAAACTGTTTTTT. Its translation: CASSLGQINEKLFF.